The source of this T cell receptor beta chain is a study of regulatory T cells in long-lasting Graves disease. In this sample, this clonotype turned up a few times. With 1 base removed from V and 5 bases from J, the gap between germline ends came to 14 bases. The CDR3 covers 15 residues. CDR1 is SGHVS, CDR2 FQNEAQ, per germline. The time point here: persistent/refractory GD, antithyroid drugs over 5 years with positive TRAb. The authors made the TCR library using RNA they extracted from PBMCs. For TCR beta, libraries came from iRepertoire HTBI primers and Arm-PCR of CDR3 regions. TCRdb passed the multiplex PCR reads through MiXCR, listing each CDR3 protein once. Of under 350,000 distinct CDR3 sequences listed, 22% are singletons.

The chain employs TRBV7-8 and TRBJ1-2, with D maybe TRBD1 (6 bases). The clonotype originates from a female donor with Graves disease. The sample consisted of peripheral blood mononuclear cells (PBMCs), taken when the disease was refractory, from a patient treated with antithyroid drugs. The CDR3 region has the DNA TGTGCCAGCAGCTTAGAATTCGGGACATCTTATGGCTACACCTTC. This codes for CASSLEFGTSYGYTF.